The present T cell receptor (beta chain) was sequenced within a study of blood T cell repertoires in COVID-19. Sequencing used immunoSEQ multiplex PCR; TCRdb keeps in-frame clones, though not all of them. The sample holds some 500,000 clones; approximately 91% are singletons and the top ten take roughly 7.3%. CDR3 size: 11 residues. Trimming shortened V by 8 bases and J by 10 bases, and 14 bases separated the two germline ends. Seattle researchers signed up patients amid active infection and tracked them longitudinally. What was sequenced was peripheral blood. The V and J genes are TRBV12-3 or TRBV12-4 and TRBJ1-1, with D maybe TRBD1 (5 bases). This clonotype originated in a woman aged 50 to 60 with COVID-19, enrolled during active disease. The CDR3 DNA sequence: TGTGCCAGCTATGGGGCGGCTCGAGCTTTCTTT. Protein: CASYGAARAFF.